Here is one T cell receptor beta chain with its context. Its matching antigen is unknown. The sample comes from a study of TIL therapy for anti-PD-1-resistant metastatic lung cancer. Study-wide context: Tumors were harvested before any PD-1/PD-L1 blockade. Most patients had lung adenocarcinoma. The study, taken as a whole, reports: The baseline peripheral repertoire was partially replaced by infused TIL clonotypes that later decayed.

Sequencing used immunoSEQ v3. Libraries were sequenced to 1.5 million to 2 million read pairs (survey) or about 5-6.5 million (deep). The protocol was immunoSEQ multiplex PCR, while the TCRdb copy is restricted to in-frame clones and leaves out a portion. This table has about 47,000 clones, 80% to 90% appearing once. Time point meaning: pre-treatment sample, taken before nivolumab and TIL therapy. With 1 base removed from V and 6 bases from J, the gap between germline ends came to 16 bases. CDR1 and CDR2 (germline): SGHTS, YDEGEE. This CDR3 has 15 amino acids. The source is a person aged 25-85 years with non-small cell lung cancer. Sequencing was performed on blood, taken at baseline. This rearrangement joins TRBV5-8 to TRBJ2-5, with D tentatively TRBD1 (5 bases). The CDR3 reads CASSLLGARSKTQYF. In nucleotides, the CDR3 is TGTGCCAGCAGCTTGCTAGGGGCGCGATCCAAGACCCAGTACTTC. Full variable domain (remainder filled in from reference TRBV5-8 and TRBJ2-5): EAGVTQSPTHLIKTRGQQATLRCSPISGHTSVYWYQQALGLGLQFLLWYDEGEERNRGNFPPRFSGRQFPNYSSELNVNALELEDSALYLCASSLLGARSKTQYFGPGTRLLVL.